A selection of T cell receptor beta chains follows, all from one sample in a study of cytomegalovirus exposure and HLA in healthy donors. Profiled with immunoSEQ multiplex PCR; TCRdb holds only in-frame clones, not every one. The table has approximately 120,000 clones, around 81% seen once; the top ten hold less than 2.5%. Sequencing input: PBMCs. The receptor set was obtained from a woman aged 25 to 39 in good health and CMV-seronegative. The CDR3 runs from the conserved cysteine through the conserved F or W. Each record gives: CDR3 length, D gene, V gene, clone size, J gene, CDR3 DNA, CDR3 protein. A D gene is named only where the DNA matches it firmly. Size tells how often a clone was seen (once, few, many) or the class of an expanded clone, and some rows leave it out.

cdr3_length: 16; d_call: .; v_call: TRBV21-1; clone_size: .; j_call: TRBJ2-7; cdr3_nt: TGTGCCAGCAGCACCCCGGGACACCATTCGCCCTACGAGCAGTACTTC; cdr3_aa: CASSTPGHHSPYEQYF
cdr3_length: 18; d_call: TRBD2; v_call: TRBV7-9; clone_size: .; j_call: TRBJ2-3; cdr3_nt: TGTGCCAGCAGCCGAACTAGCGGGGTAACCCGCGACACAGATACGCAGTATTTT; cdr3_aa: CASSRTSGVTRDTDTQYF
cdr3_length: 15; d_call: .; v_call: TRBV4-2; clone_size: .; j_call: TRBJ2-3; cdr3_nt: TGTGCCAGCAGCCAAGATGGGAGGAGCACAGATACGCAGTATTTT; cdr3_aa: CASSQDGRSTDTQYF
cdr3_length: 12; d_call: .; v_call: TRBV6-1; clone_size: .; j_call: TRBJ2-7; cdr3_nt: TGTGCCAGCAATAGGGGATCCTACGAGCAGTACTTC; cdr3_aa: CASNRGSYEQYF
cdr3_length: 15; d_call: .; v_call: TRBV27; clone_size: .; j_call: TRBJ2-7; cdr3_nt: TGTGCCAGCAGTCCCCGACAGGTCCTCTCCTACGAGCAGTACTTC; cdr3_aa: CASSPRQVLSYEQYF
cdr3_length: 15; d_call: .; v_call: TRBV7-2; clone_size: once; j_call: TRBJ1-2; cdr3_nt: TGTGCCAGCAGCTTGTGGCAGGTGGATAACTATGGCTACACCTTC; cdr3_aa: CASSLWQVDNYGYTF
cdr3_length: 15; d_call: TRBD2; v_call: TRBV7-3; clone_size: .; j_call: TRBJ2-1; cdr3_nt: TGTGCCAGCAGTCGGACTAGCGGGAGTAGGAATGAGCAGTTCTTC; cdr3_aa: CASSRTSGSRNEQFF
cdr3_length: 13; d_call: TRBD1; v_call: TRBV5-1; clone_size: .; j_call: TRBJ1-1; cdr3_nt: TGCGCCAGCGGCGACAGGGCGAACACTGAAGCTTTCTTT; cdr3_aa: CASGDRANTEAFF
cdr3_length: 15; d_call: TRBD2; v_call: TRBV9; clone_size: .; j_call: TRBJ2-2; cdr3_nt: TGTGCCAGCAGCGCGGGACTAGCGGCCACCGGGGAGCTGTTTTTT; cdr3_aa: CASSAGLAATGELFF
cdr3_length: 13; d_call: .; v_call: TRBV5-1; clone_size: few; j_call: TRBJ2-1; cdr3_nt: TGCGCCAGCAGCCACGGGGTGGAGGGAAATCCGTTCTTC; cdr3_aa: CASSHGVEGNPFF
cdr3_length: 16; d_call: TRBD2; v_call: TRBV30; clone_size: .; j_call: TRBJ2-4; cdr3_nt: TGTGCCTGGAGTGTACTAGCGGGAGGGCCTGGAAACATTCAGTACTTC; cdr3_aa: CAWSVLAGGPGNIQYF
cdr3_length: 13; d_call: .; v_call: TRBV5-1; clone_size: .; j_call: TRBJ2-3; cdr3_nt: TGCGCCAGCTCCCCTTATGGCACAGATACGCAGTATTTT; cdr3_aa: CASSPYGTDTQYF
cdr3_length: 14; d_call: .; v_call: TRBV15; clone_size: .; j_call: TRBJ1-2; cdr3_nt: TGTGCCACCAGCAGAGTTTTAGACTCCTATGGCTACACCTTC; cdr3_aa: CATSRVLDSYGYTF
cdr3_length: 15; d_call: .; v_call: TRBV11-2; clone_size: .; j_call: TRBJ2-2; cdr3_nt: TGTGCCAGCAGCGGAGGGAGGAGAGTCACCGGGGAGCTGTTTTTT; cdr3_aa: CASSGGRRVTGELFF
cdr3_length: 14; d_call: .; v_call: TRBV5-4; clone_size: .; j_call: TRBJ2-5; cdr3_nt: TGTGCCAGCAGCTTACTAGGCAGCCAAGAGACCCAGTACTTC; cdr3_aa: CASSLLGSQETQYF
cdr3_length: 12; d_call: .; v_call: TRBV25-1; clone_size: once; j_call: TRBJ1-5; cdr3_nt: TGTGCCAGCAGTGAAGAAAGGGGCAGTTGGCATTTT; cdr3_aa: CASSEERGSWHF
cdr3_length: 14; d_call: TRBD1; v_call: TRBV2; clone_size: .; j_call: TRBJ2-1; cdr3_nt: TGTGCCAGCATGGATGGGACAGGGTTTAATGAGCAGTTCTTC; cdr3_aa: CASMDGTGFNEQFF
cdr3_length: 12; d_call: .; v_call: TRBV7-9; clone_size: .; j_call: TRBJ1-1; cdr3_nt: TGTGCCAGCAGCCTTCTGAACACTGAAGCTTTCTTT; cdr3_aa: CASSLLNTEAFF
cdr3_length: 18; d_call: TRBD1; v_call: TRBV7-9; clone_size: .; j_call: TRBJ2-3; cdr3_nt: TGTGCCAGCAGCCGTCCCCGATTAGGACAGGGATCGGCAGATACGCAGTATTTT; cdr3_aa: CASSRPRLGQGSADTQYF
cdr3_length: 19; d_call: .; v_call: TRBV11-2; clone_size: once; j_call: TRBJ2-7; cdr3_nt: TGTGCCAGCAGCCCGGGCCCGTGGAGGGTGAAGCGCCCTTCCTACGAGCAGTACTTC; cdr3_aa: CASSPGPWRVKRPSYEQYF
cdr3_length: 15; d_call: TRBD1; v_call: TRBV5-1; clone_size: .; j_call: TRBJ2-5; cdr3_nt: TGCGCCAGTCAACCAGGACAGGGGGCTTTATGGACCCAGTACTTC; cdr3_aa: CASQPGQGALWTQYF
cdr3_length: 15; d_call: TRBD2; v_call: TRBV7-2; clone_size: .; j_call: TRBJ2-5; cdr3_nt: TGTGCCAGCAGAAAGGGACTAGCGGACCAAGAGACCCAGTACTTC; cdr3_aa: CASRKGLADQETQYF
cdr3_length: 14; d_call: .; v_call: TRBV12-5; clone_size: .; j_call: TRBJ2-1; cdr3_nt: TGTGCTAGTGGGCGGGACTCACAGCGTAATGAGCAGTTCTTC; cdr3_aa: CASGRDSQRNEQFF
cdr3_length: 20; d_call: .; v_call: TRBV21-1; clone_size: once; j_call: TRBJ2-5; cdr3_nt: TGTGCCAGCAGGGTCCCTGGGATCGCTTGGCGGGAGTTGAGGCAAGAGACCCAGTACTTC; cdr3_aa: CASRVPGIAWRELRQETQYF
cdr3_length: 16; d_call: .; v_call: TRBV5-1; clone_size: once; j_call: TRBJ1-1; cdr3_nt: TGCGCCAGCAGCTTGTCTAGCGGGTTGGGGCCCACTGAAGCTTTCTTT; cdr3_aa: CASSLSSGLGPTEAFF
cdr3_length: 16; d_call: TRBD1; v_call: TRBV7-9; clone_size: .; j_call: TRBJ1-1; cdr3_nt: TGTGCCAGCAGCTCCAGGACAGGGTCCACGAACACTGAAGCTTTCTTT; cdr3_aa: CASSSRTGSTNTEAFF
cdr3_length: 16; d_call: TRBD1; v_call: TRBV4-3; clone_size: few; j_call: TRBJ2-3; cdr3_nt: TGCGCCAGCAGCCAAGATACGGGACAGGGGACCGATACGCAGTATTTT; cdr3_aa: CASSQDTGQGTDTQYF
cdr3_length: 16; d_call: TRBD2; v_call: TRBV7-2; clone_size: .; j_call: TRBJ2-6; cdr3_nt: TGTGCCAGCAGGACTAGCGGGAGCTCTGGGGCCAACGTCCTGACTTTC; cdr3_aa: CASRTSGSSGANVLTF
cdr3_length: 16; d_call: TRBD2; v_call: TRBV4-2; clone_size: .; j_call: TRBJ2-3; cdr3_nt: TGTGCCAGCAGCCAAGATTCGGCGGGAGGGCCAGATACGCAGTATTTT; cdr3_aa: CASSQDSAGGPDTQYF
cdr3_length: 16; d_call: TRBD2; v_call: TRBV7-9; clone_size: .; j_call: TRBJ2-7; cdr3_nt: TGTGCCAGCAGCTTCCCAACACTAGCGGGAGTAAACGAGCAGTACTTC; cdr3_aa: CASSFPTLAGVNEQYF
cdr3_length: 16; d_call: TRBD2; v_call: TRBV18; clone_size: .; j_call: TRBJ2-1; cdr3_nt: TGTGCCAGCTCACCGGTTAGCGGGAACTACTACAATGAGCAGTTCTTC; cdr3_aa: CASSPVSGNYYNEQFF
cdr3_length: 12; d_call: .; v_call: TRBV10-3; clone_size: once; j_call: TRBJ2-7; cdr3_nt: TGTGCCATCAGCGAAACGGTCTACGAGCAGTACTTC; cdr3_aa: CAISETVYEQYF
cdr3_length: 18; d_call: TRBD2; v_call: TRBV5-5; clone_size: .; j_call: TRBJ2-1; cdr3_nt: TGTGCCAGCAGCCCAGTAGGGCTAGCGGGAGGGCCCTACAATGAGCAGTTCTTC; cdr3_aa: CASSPVGLAGGPYNEQFF
cdr3_length: 14; d_call: TRBD2; v_call: TRBV5-4; clone_size: .; j_call: TRBJ2-5; cdr3_nt: TGTGCAAGCGGACTAGCGGGGGGGGAAGAGACCCAGTACTTC; cdr3_aa: CASGLAGGEETQYF
cdr3_length: 14; d_call: TRBD2; v_call: TRBV2; clone_size: .; j_call: TRBJ2-3; cdr3_nt: TGTGCCAGCAGTGGTGCTAGCGGGCCAGATACGCAGTATTTT; cdr3_aa: CASSGASGPDTQYF
cdr3_length: 15; d_call: TRBD2; v_call: TRBV19; clone_size: .; j_call: TRBJ2-1; cdr3_nt: TGTGCCAGTAGTTTGGGACTAGCGGGATCGGGTGAGCAGTTCTTC; cdr3_aa: CASSLGLAGSGEQFF
cdr3_length: 14; d_call: .; v_call: TRBV29-1; clone_size: .; j_call: TRBJ1-4; cdr3_nt: TGCAGCGTTGAAGATTCAGGGTCAGGTGAAAAACTGTTTTTT; cdr3_aa: CSVEDSGSGEKLFF
cdr3_length: 13; d_call: TRBD1; v_call: TRBV27; clone_size: .; j_call: TRBJ1-2; cdr3_nt: TGTGCCAGCAGTTGGGGACAGGGGCTCGGCTACACCTTC; cdr3_aa: CASSWGQGLGYTF